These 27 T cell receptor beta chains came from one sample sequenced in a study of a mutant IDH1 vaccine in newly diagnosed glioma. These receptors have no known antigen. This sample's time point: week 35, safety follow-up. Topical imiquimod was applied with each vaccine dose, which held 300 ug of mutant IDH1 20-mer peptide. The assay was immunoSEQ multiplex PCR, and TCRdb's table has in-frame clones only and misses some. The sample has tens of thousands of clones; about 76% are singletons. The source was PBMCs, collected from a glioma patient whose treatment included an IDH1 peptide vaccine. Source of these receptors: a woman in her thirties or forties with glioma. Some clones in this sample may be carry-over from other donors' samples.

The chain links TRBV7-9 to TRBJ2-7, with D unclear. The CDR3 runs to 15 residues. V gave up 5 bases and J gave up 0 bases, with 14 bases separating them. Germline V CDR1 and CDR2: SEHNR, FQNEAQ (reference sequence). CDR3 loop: CASSPPIQSSYEQYF. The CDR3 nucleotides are TGTGCCAGCAGCCCACCGATACAGAGCTCCTACGAGCAGTACTTC.

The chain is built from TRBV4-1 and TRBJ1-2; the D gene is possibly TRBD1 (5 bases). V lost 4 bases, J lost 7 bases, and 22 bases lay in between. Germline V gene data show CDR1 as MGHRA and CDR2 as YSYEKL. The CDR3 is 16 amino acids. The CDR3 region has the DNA TGCGCCAGCAGCCGATCTGCCGGGGCGACGAGCCCTGGCTACACCTTC. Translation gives CASSRSAGATSPGYTF.

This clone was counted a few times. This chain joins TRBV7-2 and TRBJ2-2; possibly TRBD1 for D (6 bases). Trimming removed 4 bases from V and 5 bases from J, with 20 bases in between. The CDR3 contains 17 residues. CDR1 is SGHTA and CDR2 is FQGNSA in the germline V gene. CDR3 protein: CASSSPGGTIRTGELFF. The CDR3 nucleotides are TGTGCCAGCAGCTCGCCTGGGGGCACCATCAGGACCGGGGAGCTGTTTTTT.

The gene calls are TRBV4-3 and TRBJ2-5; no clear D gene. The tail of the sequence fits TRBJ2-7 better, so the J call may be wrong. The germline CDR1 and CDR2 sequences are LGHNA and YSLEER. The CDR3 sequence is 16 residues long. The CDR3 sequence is CASSQASGEPAYEQYF. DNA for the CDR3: TGCGCCAGCAGCCAGGCCTCTGGGGAACCAGCCTACGAGCAGTACTTC.

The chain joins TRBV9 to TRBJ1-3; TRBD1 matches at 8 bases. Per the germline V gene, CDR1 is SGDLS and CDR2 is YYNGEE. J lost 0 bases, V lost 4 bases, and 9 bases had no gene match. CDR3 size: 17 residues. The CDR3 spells CASSSRTGSGSGNTIYF. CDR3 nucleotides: TGTGCCAGCAGCTCCCGGACAGGGTCTGGCTCTGGAAACACCATATATTTT.

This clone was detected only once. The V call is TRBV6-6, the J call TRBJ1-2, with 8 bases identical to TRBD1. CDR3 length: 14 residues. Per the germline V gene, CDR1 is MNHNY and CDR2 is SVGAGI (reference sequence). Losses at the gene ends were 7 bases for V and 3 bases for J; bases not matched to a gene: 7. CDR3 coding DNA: TGTGCCAGCAAACTAAACAGGGGGGACTATGGCTACACCTTC. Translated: CASKLNRGDYGYTF.

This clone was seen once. The DNA of the CDR3 is TGTGCCAGTGGGGCTCGGGCCACCGGGGAGCTGTTTTTT. Its protein is CASGARATGELFF. The chain couples TRBV19 to TRBJ2-2, with TRBD1 as a possible D gene (5 bases). The CDR3 extends over 13 amino acids. Germline CDR1 and CDR2: LNHDA and SQIVND (reference sequence). The germline V and J ends were trimmed by 8 bases and 4 bases, with 11 bases remaining between them.

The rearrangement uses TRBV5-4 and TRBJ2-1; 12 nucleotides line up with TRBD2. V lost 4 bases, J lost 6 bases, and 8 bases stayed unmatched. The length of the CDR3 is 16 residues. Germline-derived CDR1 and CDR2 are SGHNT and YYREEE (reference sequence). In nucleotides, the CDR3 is TGTGCCAGCAGCATCAGACTAGCGGGAGTTGGCAATGAGCAGTTCTTC. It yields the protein CASSIRLAGVGNEQFF. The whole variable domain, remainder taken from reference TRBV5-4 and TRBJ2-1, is ETGVTQSPTHLIKTRGQQVTLRCSSQSGHNTVSWYQQALGQGPQFIFQYYREEENGRGNFPPRFSGLQFPNYSSELNVNALELDDSALYLCASSIRLAGVGNEQFFGPGTRLTVL.

The CDR3 loop reads CSAVGAGHTEAFF. The CDR3 DNA sequence: TGCAGCGCCGTGGGGGCAGGCCACACTGAAGCTTTCTTT. The chain combines TRBV29-1 with TRBJ1-1, with D perhaps matching TRBD1 (6 bases). Per the germline V gene, CDR1 is SQVTM and CDR2 is ANQGSEA. There are 13 residues in the CDR3. V shed 7 bases and J shed 3 bases, with 15 bases lying between them.

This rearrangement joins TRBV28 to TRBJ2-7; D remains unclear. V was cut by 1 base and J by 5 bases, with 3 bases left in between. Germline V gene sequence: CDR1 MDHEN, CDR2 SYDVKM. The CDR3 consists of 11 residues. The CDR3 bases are TGTGCCAGCAGTTTATACAACGAGCAGTACTTC. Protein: CASSLYNEQYF.

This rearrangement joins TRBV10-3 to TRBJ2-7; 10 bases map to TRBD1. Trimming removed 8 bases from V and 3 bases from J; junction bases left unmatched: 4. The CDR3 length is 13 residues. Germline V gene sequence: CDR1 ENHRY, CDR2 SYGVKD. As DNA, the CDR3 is TGTGCCATCGGCGACAGGGGGCTCTACGAGCAGTACTTC. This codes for CAIGDRGLYEQYF.

The CDR3 reads CASSLVADGNYGYTF. The CDR3 DNA follows: TGTGCCAGCAGCTTGGTAGCGGACGGCAACTATGGCTACACCTTC. The chain couples TRBV5-8 to TRBJ1-2, with D hard to call. The V end was cut by 0 bases, the J end by 2 bases, with 11 bases between. Germline assignment: CDR1 SGHTS and CDR2 YDEGEE. This CDR3 region has 15 residues. The full variable domain, rest sourced from reference TRBV5-8 and TRBJ1-2, is EAGVTQSPTHLIKTRGQQATLRCSPISGHTSVYWYQQALGLGLQFLLWYDEGEERNRGNFPPRFSGRQFPNYSSELNVNALELEDSALYLCASSLVADGNYGYTFGSGTRLTVV.

CDR3 in amino acids: CASSFSTNTEAFF. The CDR3 DNA reads TGTGCCAGCAGCTTCAGTACCAACACTGAAGCTTTCTTT. This chain links TRBV7-2 with TRBJ1-1; D ambiguous. The CDR3 runs to 13 residues. The germline gives CDR1 SGHTA, CDR2 FQGNSA. The V end lost 3 bases, the J end lost 2 bases, and 7 bases lay between the germline ends.

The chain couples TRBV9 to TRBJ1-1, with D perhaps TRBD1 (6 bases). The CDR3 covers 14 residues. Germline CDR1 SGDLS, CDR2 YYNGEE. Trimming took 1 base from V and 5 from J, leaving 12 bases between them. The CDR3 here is CASSVSWGQTEAFF. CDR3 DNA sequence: TGTGCCAGCAGCGTAAGTTGGGGACAAACTGAAGCTTTCTTT.

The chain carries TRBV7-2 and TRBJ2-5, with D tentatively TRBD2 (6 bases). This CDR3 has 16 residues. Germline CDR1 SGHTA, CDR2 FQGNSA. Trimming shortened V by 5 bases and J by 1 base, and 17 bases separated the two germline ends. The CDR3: CASSPNVRGFQETQYF. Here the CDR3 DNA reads TGTGCCAGCAGCCCTAATGTTCGGGGGTTCCAAGAGACCCAGTACTTC.

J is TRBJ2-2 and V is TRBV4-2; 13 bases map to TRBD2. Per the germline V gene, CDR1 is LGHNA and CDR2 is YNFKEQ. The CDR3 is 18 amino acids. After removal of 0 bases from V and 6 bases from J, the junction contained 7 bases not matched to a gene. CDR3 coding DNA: TGTGCCAGCAGCCAAGATTTATTGACTAGCGGGAGGTCCGGGGAGCTGTTTTTT. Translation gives CASSQDLLTSGRSGELFF.

As DNA, the CDR3 is TGTGCCAGCAGCTTGGGCAAAGGGGGGGCTTTATCGGAGACCCAGTACTTC. Translated, it gives CASSLGKGGALSETQYF. The chain is built from TRBV5-4 and TRBJ2-5; D might be TRBD2 (7 bases). V was cut by 0 bases and J by 5 bases, with 20 bases left in between. This CDR3 is built from 17 residues. CDR1 and CDR2 from the germline V gene are SGHNT and YYREEE (reference sequence).

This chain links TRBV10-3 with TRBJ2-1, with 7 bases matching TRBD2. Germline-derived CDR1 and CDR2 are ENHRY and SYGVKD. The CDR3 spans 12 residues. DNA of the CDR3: TGTGAAGCGGGAAAGTCCTACAATGAGCAGTTCTTC. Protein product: CEAGKSYNEQFF.

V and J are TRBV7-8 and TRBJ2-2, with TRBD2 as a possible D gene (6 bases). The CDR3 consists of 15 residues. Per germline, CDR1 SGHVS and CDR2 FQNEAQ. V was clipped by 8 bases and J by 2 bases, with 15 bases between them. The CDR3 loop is CASLTGGLNTGELFF. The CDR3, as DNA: TGTGCCAGCCTTACAGGAGGGTTAAACACCGGGGAGCTGTTTTTT.

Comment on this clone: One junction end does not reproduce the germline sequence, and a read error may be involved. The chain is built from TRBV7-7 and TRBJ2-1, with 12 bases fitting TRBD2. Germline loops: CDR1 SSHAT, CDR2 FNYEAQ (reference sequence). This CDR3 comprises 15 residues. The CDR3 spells CASSPSSGGGREQFF. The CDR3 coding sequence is TGTGCTAGCAGCCCCTCTAGCGGGGGGGGTCGGGAGCAGTTCTTC.

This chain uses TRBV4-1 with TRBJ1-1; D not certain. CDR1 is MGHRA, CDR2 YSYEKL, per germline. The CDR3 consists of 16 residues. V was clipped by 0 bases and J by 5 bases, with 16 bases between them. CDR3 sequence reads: CASSQEGLRGWTEAFF. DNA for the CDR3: TGCGCCAGCAGCCAAGAGGGATTACGGGGTTGGACTGAAGCTTTCTTT.

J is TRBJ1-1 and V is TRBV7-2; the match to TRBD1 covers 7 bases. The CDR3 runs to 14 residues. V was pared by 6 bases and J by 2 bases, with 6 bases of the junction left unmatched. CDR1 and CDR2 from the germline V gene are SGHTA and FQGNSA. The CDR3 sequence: CASRTGTDNTEAFF. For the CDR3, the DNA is TGTGCCAGCAGAACCGGGACAGACAACACTGAAGCTTTCTTT.

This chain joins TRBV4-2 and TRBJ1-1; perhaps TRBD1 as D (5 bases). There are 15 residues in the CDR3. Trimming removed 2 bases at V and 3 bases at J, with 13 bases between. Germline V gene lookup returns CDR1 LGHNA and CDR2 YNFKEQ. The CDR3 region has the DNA TGTGCCAGCAGCCAACCCTGGGGGGGGGACACTGAAGCTTTCTTT. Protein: CASSQPWGGDTEAFF.

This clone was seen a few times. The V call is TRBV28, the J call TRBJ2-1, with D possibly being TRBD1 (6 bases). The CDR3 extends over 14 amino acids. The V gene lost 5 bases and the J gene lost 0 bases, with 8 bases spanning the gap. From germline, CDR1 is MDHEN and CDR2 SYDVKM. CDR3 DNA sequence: TGTGCCAGCAGTATGGACAGCTCCTACAATGAGCAGTTCTTC. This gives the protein CASSMDSSYNEQFF. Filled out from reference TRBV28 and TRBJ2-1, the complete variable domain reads DVKVTQSSRYLVKRTGEKVFLECVQDMDHENMFWYRQDPGLGLRLIYFSYDVKMKEKGDIPEGYSVSREKKERFSLILESASTNQTSMYLCASSMDSSYNEQFFGPGTRLTVL.

The CDR3 DNA reads TGTGCCAGCAGCACCCAACTGGGAGGCGAGACCCAGTACTTC. It codes for CASSTQLGGETQYF. The chain combines TRBV14 with TRBJ2-5; D might be TRBD2 (6 bases). CDR1 and CDR2 from the germline V gene are SGHDN and FVKESK. Deletions cut 5 bases from V and 5 bases from J, with 15 bases between. CDR3 length equals 14 residues.

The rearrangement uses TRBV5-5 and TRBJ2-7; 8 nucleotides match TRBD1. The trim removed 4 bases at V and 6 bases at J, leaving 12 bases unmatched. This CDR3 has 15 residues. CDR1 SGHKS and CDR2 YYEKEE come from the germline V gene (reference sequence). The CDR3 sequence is CASSLLDRGRSEQYF. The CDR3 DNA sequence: TGTGCCAGCAGCCTCCTTGACAGGGGAAGGTCCGAGCAGTACTTC.

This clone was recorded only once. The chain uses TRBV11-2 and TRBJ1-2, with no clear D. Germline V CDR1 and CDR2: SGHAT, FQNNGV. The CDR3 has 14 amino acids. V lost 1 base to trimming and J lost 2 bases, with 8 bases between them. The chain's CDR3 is CASSLVGRNYGYTF. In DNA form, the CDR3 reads TGTGCCAGCAGCTTAGTGGGCAGAAACTATGGCTACACCTTC.